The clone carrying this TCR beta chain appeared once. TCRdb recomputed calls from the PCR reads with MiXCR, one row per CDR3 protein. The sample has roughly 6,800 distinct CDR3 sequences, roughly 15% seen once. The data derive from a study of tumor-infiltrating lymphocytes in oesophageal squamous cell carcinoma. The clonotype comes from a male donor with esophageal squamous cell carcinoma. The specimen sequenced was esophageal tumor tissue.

CDR3 nucleotide sequence: TGTGCCAGCAGCTTCGCCGGGAGGGCCTACGAGCAGTACTTC. Translated, it gives CASSFAGRAYEQYF. The chain combines TRBV7-8 with TRBJ2-4, with 8 bases identical to TRBD2. The end of the DNA is better explained by TRBJ2-7, so the J call may be wrong. The V gene's germline CDR1 is SGHVS and CDR2 FQNEAQ. This CDR3 contains 14 residues.